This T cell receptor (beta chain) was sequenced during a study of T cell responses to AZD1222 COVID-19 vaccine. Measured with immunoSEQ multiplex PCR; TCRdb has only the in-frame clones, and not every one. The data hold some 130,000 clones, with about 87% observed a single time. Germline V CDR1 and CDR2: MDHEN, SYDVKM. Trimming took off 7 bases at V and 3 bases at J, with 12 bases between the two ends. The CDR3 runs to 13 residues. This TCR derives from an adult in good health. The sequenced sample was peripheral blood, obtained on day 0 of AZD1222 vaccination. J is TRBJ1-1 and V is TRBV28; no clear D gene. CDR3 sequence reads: CASTPKGYTEAFF. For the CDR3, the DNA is TGTGCCAGCACCCCTAAAGGTTACACTGAAGCTTTCTTT.